This T cell receptor (beta chain) was captured by sequencing in a study of T cell responses to AZD1222 COVID-19 vaccine. Using immunoSEQ multiplex PCR, the repertoire was profiled, and TCRdb retains in-frame clones only, with some absent. The table lists 110,000 to 150,000 clones, approximately 92% of them singletons, with approximately 3.5% in the top ten. The V and J ends lost 4 bases and 7 bases, in that order; junction bases with no gene match: 6. CDR1 and CDR2 (germline): SGHVS, FQNEAQ. The CDR3 runs 16 residues. V is TRBV7-8 and J is TRBJ1-6; 11 bases match TRBD1. This specimen was peripheral blood, taken 28 days after the second AZD1222 dose. The receptor was derived from an adult who received the AZD1222 COVID-19 vaccine. Here the CDR3 reads CASSSRTGGRNSPLHF. The CDR3 DNA follows: TGTGCCAGCAGCTCCCGGACAGGGGGCCGGAATTCACCCCTCCACTTT.